The 16 T cell receptor beta chains in this list originate from one sample, sequenced in a study of shared clonotypes between healthy human individuals. Sequenced by immunoSEQ multiplex PCR; TCRdb stores in-frame clones only, minus some. The data contain 2 million to 2.5 million clones, 90% to 96% of them singletons. Material for sequencing was naive CD4+ T cells sorted from blood. Subset described: CD45RA+ positively selected. The receptors here all came from a man aged 18 to 35 in good health.

This sequence joins TRBV7-2 and TRBJ1-2, with TRBD1 matching 7 bases. This CDR3 is 14 amino acids long. Trimming at V came to 2 bases and at J to 6 bases, leaving 6 bases not matched to a gene. In germline, CDR1 is SGHTA, CDR2 FQGNSA. The CDR3 DNA reads as TGTGCCAGCAGCTTAAACAGGGGCGATCATGGCTACACCTTC. Translating gives CASSLNRGDHGYTF.

In its sample, this clone was seen once. Within the sample, other DNA sequences also encode this same CDR3. The chain links TRBV5-1 to TRBJ2-1; D not certain. Between the trimmed V and J ends, which lost 0 bases and 0 bases, there was a span of 7 bases. The CDR3 covers 15 residues. Germline lookup yields CDR1 SGHRS and CDR2 YFSETQ. CDR3 protein: CASSLVESSYNEQFF. DNA of the CDR3: TGCGCCAGCAGCTTGGTGGAGAGCTCCTACAATGAGCAGTTCTTC.

V and J are TRBV6-5 and TRBJ1-6, with 7 bases lining up with TRBD1. V was pared by 0 bases and J by 11 bases, with 7 bases of the junction left unmatched. In germline, CDR1 is MNHEY, CDR2 SVGAGI. The CDR3 consists of 15 residues. In nucleotides, the CDR3 is TGTGCCAGCAGTTACTCGACAACAGGGGAAGCACCCCTCCACTTT. Amino acids: CASSYSTTGEAPLHF.

V usage is TRBV29-1 and J usage is TRBJ2-3; possibly TRBD1 for D (6 bases). The V gene lost 4 bases and the J gene lost 6 bases, with 11 bases spanning the gap. The CDR3 contains 12 residues. The germline V gene has CDR1 SQVTM and CDR2 ANQGSEA. CDR3 loop: CSVGHREDTQYF. CDR3 bases: TGCAGCGTTGGGCACAGGGAGGATACGCAGTATTTT.

The rearrangement joins TRBV7-9 to TRBJ1-6; 8 bases fit TRBD1. V gave up 5 bases and J gave up 10 bases; unmatched junction bases: 10. The V gene's germline CDR1 is SEHNR and CDR2 FQNEAQ (reference sequence). The CDR3 runs 15 residues. The CDR3 DNA reads as TGTGCCAGCAGCCCCCCGGACAGGGAAGAATCACCCCTCCACTTT. Translated: CASSPPDREESPLHF.

The V call is TRBV4-3, the J call TRBJ2-7, with 9 positions matching TRBD1. The germline CDR1 and CDR2 sequences are LGHNA and YSLEER. This CDR3 contains 15 residues. Trimming removed 2 bases from V and 3 bases from J; junction bases left unmatched: 5. The CDR3 protein is CASSQLTGQGYEQYF. The CDR3 DNA sequence: TGCGCCAGCAGCCAACTTACGGGACAGGGCTACGAGCAGTACTTC.

In its sample, this clone was seen once. Distinct nucleotide sequences in the sample also encode this CDR3. The chain uses TRBV9 and TRBJ2-1; D uncertain. Per the germline V gene, CDR1 is SGDLS and CDR2 is YYNGEE. The V gene lost 0 bases and the J gene lost 4 bases, with 5 bases spanning the gap. The CDR3 consists of 13 residues. CDR3 region: CASSVAAYNEQFF. The CDR3 nucleotides are TGTGCCAGCAGCGTAGCGGCATACAATGAGCAGTTCTTC.

This sequence joins TRBV30 and TRBJ1-1; D is unresolved. The CDR3 sequence is 13 residues long. The V and J ends lost 3 bases and 4 bases respectively, with 12 bases between them. CDR1 and CDR2 (germline): GTSNPN, SVGIG (reference sequence). CDR3: CAWSGRTGTEAFF. The CDR3 DNA reads as TGTGCCTGGAGCGGACGGACGGGCACTGAAGCTTTCTTT.

The chain uses TRBV28 and TRBJ2-5, with D tentatively TRBD2 (6 bases). The CDR3 covers 15 residues. From germline, CDR1 is MDHEN and CDR2 SYDVKM. The V end lost 5 bases, the J end lost 4 bases, and 17 bases lay between the germline ends. The CDR3 protein is CASSPPGGTGETQYF. The CDR3 coding sequence is TGTGCCAGCAGTCCCCCCGGGGGTACGGGAGAGACCCAGTACTTC.

This rearrangement joins TRBV5-4 to TRBJ1-1; D is possibly TRBD1 (6 bases). CDR3 length: 14 residues. CDR1 and CDR2 from the germline V gene are SGHNT and YYREEE (reference sequence). The ends were cut back, 4 bases at V and 6 bases at J, with 16 bases in the middle. The CDR3: CASSPTLDRPEAFF. The CDR3 DNA follows: TGTGCCAGCAGCCCCACCCTCGACAGGCCTGAAGCTTTCTTT. Supplemented by reference TRBV5-4 and TRBJ1-1, the full variable domain reads ETGVTQSPTHLIKTRGQQVTLRCSSQSGHNTVSWYQQALGQGPQFIFQYYREEENGRGNFPPRFSGLQFPNYSSELNVNALELDDSALYLCASSPTLDRPEAFFGQGTRLTVV.

The chain has TRBV5-1 and TRBJ2-7; D ambiguous. Germline lookup yields CDR1 SGHRS and CDR2 YFSETQ. Trimming removed 0 bases from V and 5 bases from J, with 15 bases in between. The CDR3 extends over 15 amino acids. This CDR3 reads CASSLVGPLANEQYF. The CDR3 nucleotides are TGCGCCAGCAGCTTGGTAGGCCCCCTGGCCAACGAGCAGTACTTC.

V is TRBV28 and J is TRBJ1-1; maybe TRBD1 (5 bases). The CDR3 extends over 16 amino acids. Trimming removed 6 bases from V and 0 bases from J, with 17 bases in between. Germline loops: CDR1 MDHEN, CDR2 SYDVKM. CDR3 nucleotide sequence: TGTGCCAGCAGCATTGACAGAAGCCCGATGAACACTGAAGCTTTCTTT. It encodes CASSIDRSPMNTEAFF.

V is TRBV7-3 and J is TRBJ1-6, with a possible D match to TRBD1 (5 bases). The V gene lost 6 bases and the J gene lost 7 bases, with 13 bases spanning the gap. CDR1 is SGHTA, CDR2 FQGTGA, per germline. The CDR3 loop spans 14 amino acids. CDR3 DNA: TGTGCCAGCAGAGAAGGGGCAGGGAATTCACCCCTCCACTTT. This gives the protein CASREGAGNSPLHF. The complete variable domain, with remaining parts taken from reference TRBV7-3 and TRBJ1-6, reads GAGVSQTPSNKVTEKGKYVELRCDPISGHTALYWYRQSLGQGPEFLIYFQGTGAADDSGLPNDRFFAVRPEGSVSTLKIQRTERGDSAVYLCASREGAGNSPLHFGNGTRLTVT.

The chain recombines TRBV7-6 with TRBJ2-1, with unresolved D. V was clipped by 5 bases and J by 1 base, with 15 bases between them. The CDR3 consists of 16 residues. Germline CDR1 is SGHVS and CDR2 is FNYEAQ. CDR3 residues: CASSPSPGISYNEQFF. For the CDR3, the DNA is TGTGCCAGCAGCCCATCCCCGGGCATTTCCTACAATGAGCAGTTCTTC.

The CDR3 bases are TGTGCCAGCAGCTTAAAGTTGAACGGTCCTTATTCACCCCTCCACTTT. Translating it yields CASSLKLNGPYSPLHF. The chain recombines TRBV7-2 with TRBJ1-6, with D hard to call. The CDR3 length is 16 residues. Trimming took off 2 bases at V and 8 bases at J, with 16 bases between the two ends. CDR1 is SGHTA, CDR2 FQGNSA, per germline.

Details on this clone: In the same sample, other DNA sequences code for this CDR3. This rearrangement joins TRBV18 to TRBJ1-4; D is possibly TRBD1 (5 bases). The CDR3 length is 14 residues. V lost 3 bases and J 4 bases, leaving 9 bases between the germline ends. Germline CDR1 is KGHSH and CDR2 is LQKENI. CDR3 DNA sequence: TGTGCCAGCTCACCGGGGACGGTTAATGAAAAACTGTTTTTT. Translated, it gives CASSPGTVNEKLFF. Full variable domain (outside the CDR3, taken from reference TRBV18 and TRBJ1-4): NAGVMQNPRHLVRRRGQEARLRCSPMKGHSHVYWYRQLPEEGLKFMVYLQKENIIDESGMPKERFSAEFPKEGPSILRIQQVVRGDSAAYFCASSPGTVNEKLFFGSGTQLSVL.